This TCR beta chain was profiled in a study of shared clonotypes between healthy human individuals. Whole-study results and caveats: Shared across a few donors were 4% to 5% of the naive CD4 clonotypes.

Points on this clone: Antigen unknown.

V was pared by 2 bases and J by 0 bases, with 7 bases between. The germline CDR1 and CDR2 sequences are SGHTA and FQGNSA. The CDR3 has 14 residues. Profiling relied on immunoSEQ multiplex PCR, and the TCRdb table lists in-frame clones only, not all of them. The sample holds about 1 million clones, 70% to 80% seen once. Sequenced material: memory CD4+ T cells sorted from blood. Indicated subset: CD45RA-negative fraction. The sequence was obtained from a man in his late teens or twenties in good health. The J gene is TRBJ1-1, the V gene TRBV7-2; D unresolved. In DNA form, the CDR3 reads TGTGCCAGCAGCTTAAGAGGGTTGAACACTGAAGCTTTCTTT. Amino acids: CASSLRGLNTEAFF.